The 21 T cell receptor beta chains below all came from one sample that was sequenced in a study of T cell changes during pregnancy in multiple sclerosis. Using immunoSEQ multiplex PCR, the repertoire was profiled, and TCRdb retains in-frame clones only, with some absent. This sample has fewer than 85,000 clones, with about 94% found just once. Sequencing was performed on peripheral blood, taken in the first trimester of pregnancy. Every receptor here comes from a female donor in good health, enrolled as a control in a pregnancy study.

The rearrangement links TRBV7-9 to TRBJ2-7; no clear D gene. Germline-derived CDR1 and CDR2 are SEHNR and FQNEAQ (reference sequence). The V gene lost 3 bases and the J gene lost 3 bases, with 9 bases spanning the gap. The CDR3 totals 13 residues. CDR3 nucleotides: TGTGCCAGCAGCTTTGGGCAGATCTACGAGCAGTACTTC. Amino acid sequence: CASSFGQIYEQYF.

The V call is TRBV30, the J call TRBJ2-3; TRBD2 agrees at 10 bases. Trimming removed 5 bases from V and 3 bases from J; junction bases left unmatched: 11. This CDR3 is 16 amino acids long. The V gene's germline CDR1 is GTSNPN and CDR2 SVGIG (reference sequence). This chain's CDR3 is CAWVPLRLAGTDTQYF. The CDR3 bases are TGTGCCTGGGTCCCCTTGAGACTAGCGGGTACAGATACGCAGTATTTT.

This clone was counted between two and nine times. The genes are TRBV28 and TRBJ1-1, with D maybe TRBD1 (5 bases). V lost 5 bases to trimming and J lost 0 bases, with 16 bases between them. CDR3 length: 16 amino acids. The germline V gene has CDR1 MDHEN and CDR2 SYDVKM. The CDR3: CASSLVGGTLNTEAFF. CDR3 nucleotide sequence: TGTGCCAGCAGTCTGGTGGGGGGGACTTTGAACACTGAAGCTTTCTTT.

The chain has TRBV7-9 and TRBJ2-5; D unclear. V was shortened by 1 base and J by 3 bases, with 12 bases between the two germline ends. Germline V gene data show CDR1 as SEHNR and CDR2 as FQNEAQ (reference sequence). There are 15 residues in the CDR3. Written as DNA, the CDR3 is TGTGCCAGCAGCTTAGTTGCACTACGGGAAGAGACCCAGTACTTC. This sequence encodes CASSLVALREETQYF.

The chain combines TRBV13 with TRBJ1-1; D ambiguous. This CDR3 has 14 amino acids. Germline V gene lookup returns CDR1 PRHDT and CDR2 FYEKMQ (reference sequence). V was shortened by 0 bases and J by 1 base, with 6 bases between the two germline ends. CDR3 nucleotide sequence: TGTGCCAGCAGCTTAGGTCAGTCGAACACTGAAGCTTTCTTT. This translates into CASSLGQSNTEAFF. Complete variable domain (other parts from reference TRBV13 and TRBJ1-1): AAGVIQSPRHLIKEKRETATLKCYPIPRHDTVYWYQQGPGQDPQFLISFYEKMQSDKGSIPDRFSAQQFSDYHSELNMSSLELGDSALYFCASSLGQSNTEAFFGQGTRLTVV.

The chain is built from TRBV2 and TRBJ2-7; possible D gene TRBD1, 6 bases. The CDR3 spans 13 residues. Germline CDR1 is SNHLY and CDR2 is FYNNEI. Trimming stripped 5 bases from V and 4 bases from J, with 12 bases between. DNA of the CDR3: TGTGCCAGCAGTAGACAGGCTGGATACGAGCAGTACTTC. Translated: CASSRQAGYEQYF.

The gene calls are TRBV15 and TRBJ2-2; 8 positions agree with TRBD2. The CDR3 has 17 amino acids. With 3 bases clipped from V and 5 bases from J, the junction kept 11 bases outside the gene matches. Germline V gene data show CDR1 as LNHNV and CDR2 as YYDKDF (reference sequence). DNA for the CDR3: TGTGCCACCAGCAGGGTTCGGGAGGGTCCCGGGACCGGGGAGCTGTTTTTT. As protein: CATSRVREGPGTGELFF.

This clone was detected only a few times. The chain uses TRBV6-6 and TRBJ1-5, with a tentative D call TRBD1 (6 bases). Germline CDR1 MNHNY, CDR2 SVGAGI (reference sequence). The CDR3 has 14 amino acids. The V end was cut by 6 bases, the J end by 3 bases, with 12 bases between. Written as DNA, the CDR3 is TGTGCCAGCAGAAAGACAGGAACCAATCAGCCCCAGCATTTT. Translating gives CASRKTGTNQPQHF.

The chain recombines TRBV4-2 with TRBJ2-1; D uncertain. CDR3 length equals 16 residues. Germline values: CDR1 LGHNA, CDR2 YNFKEQ. The V end lost 0 bases, the J end lost 4 bases, and 13 bases lay between the germline ends. CDR3 residues: CASSQDVVSEYNEQFF. CDR3 nucleotides: TGTGCCAGCAGCCAAGATGTAGTTTCGGAGTACAATGAGCAGTTCTTC.

The CDR3 nucleotides are TGCGCCAGCAGCCAAGATTCGGGCTCTGGAAACACCATATATTTT. Translating gives CASSQDSGSGNTIYF. V and J are TRBV4-1 and TRBJ1-3; no firm D call. CDR3 length equals 15 residues. Germline V gives CDR1 MGHRA, CDR2 YSYEKL. V was trimmed by 0 bases and J by 0 bases, leaving 6 bases between them.

This clone was recorded once. The DNA for the CDR3 is TGTGCCAGCAGCTTGGTAGACTACAATGAGCAGTTCTTC. This encodes CASSLVDYNEQFF. This chain uses TRBV5-6 with TRBJ2-1; D is unresolved. The V end was cut by 0 bases, the J end by 3 bases, with 4 bases between. The CDR3 totals 13 residues. Germline V gene data show CDR1 as SGHDT and CDR2 as YYEEEE.

The chain employs TRBV18 and TRBJ2-5, with D uncertain. This CDR3 region has 11 residues. The V end was cut by 5 bases, the J end by 3 bases, with 4 bases between. Germline CDR1 and CDR2: KGHSH and LQKENI. In DNA form, the CDR3 reads TGTGCCAGCTCAGCGGAAGAGACCCAGTACTTC. Protein product: CASSAEETQYF.

Only a few counts were recorded for this clone. The V and J genes are TRBV29-1 and TRBJ2-5; D is possibly TRBD2 (5 bases). Trimming took off 3 bases at V and 1 base at J, with 9 bases between the two ends. This CDR3 is built from 13 residues. The germline CDR1 and CDR2 sequences are SQVTM and ANQGSEA. The CDR3 sequence: CSVDGEIQETQYF. In DNA, the CDR3 is TGCAGCGTTGACGGGGAAATCCAAGAGACCCAGTACTTC.

J is TRBJ1-4 and V is TRBV7-2; D not certain. V was shortened by 5 bases and J by 5 bases, with 9 bases between the two germline ends. The CDR3 extends over 13 amino acids. Germline V lookup: CDR1 SGHTA, CDR2 FQGNSA. The CDR3 protein is CASSPRRNEKLFF. The CDR3 nucleotides read TGTGCCAGCAGCCCCCGCCGGAATGAAAAACTGTTTTTT.

A single count supports this clone. V and J are TRBV2 and TRBJ2-6, with 12 bases identical to TRBD1. CDR1 is SNHLY, CDR2 FYNNEI, per germline. CDR3 length: 20 amino acids. Trimming took 4 bases from V and 2 from J; bases not matched to a gene: 12. The CDR3 DNA reads as TGTGCCAGCAGTGGAGACCGGGACAGGGGGCTCCTCACTGGGGCCAACGTCCTGACTTTC. The encoded protein is CASSGDRDRGLLTGANVLTF.

The V call is TRBV5-4, the J call TRBJ2-2; tentative D call: TRBD1 (6 bases). Trimming took off 0 bases at V and 7 bases at J, with 13 bases between the two ends. This CDR3 comprises 15 residues. Germline V lookup: CDR1 SGHNT, CDR2 YYREEE (reference sequence). The DNA of the CDR3 is TGTGCCAGCAGCTTGGAAAGGGGGAGTGGCGGGGAGCTGTTTTTT. Residues: CASSLERGSGGELFF. The variable domain in full, completed from reference TRBV5-4 and TRBJ2-2, reads ETGVTQSPTHLIKTRGQQVTLRCSSQSGHNTVSWYQQALGQGPQFIFQYYREEENGRGNFPPRFSGLQFPNYSSELNVNALELDDSALYLCASSLERGSGGELFFGEGSRLTVL.

The chain employs TRBV5-5 and TRBJ2-7; 14 nucleotides agree with TRBD2. CDR3 length equals 18 residues. Trimming cost V 0 bases and J 2 bases; bases outside gene matches: 7. In germline, CDR1 is SGHKS, CDR2 YYEKEE (reference sequence). CDR3 residues: CASSLAPGTSGRTYEQYF. The CDR3 DNA is TGTGCCAGCAGCTTGGCCCCCGGGACTAGCGGGAGAACCTACGAGCAGTACTTC.

The rearrangement uses TRBV2 and TRBJ2-7; TRBD2 agrees at 9 bases. CDR1 and CDR2 (germline): SNHLY, FYNNEI. The CDR3 consists of 13 residues. V was clipped by 6 bases and J by 5 bases; unmatched bases: 5. CDR3 amino acids: CASRVSGSDEQYF. The CDR3, as DNA: TGTGCCAGCAGGGTTAGCGGGAGTGACGAGCAGTACTTC.

This rearrangement joins TRBV19 to TRBJ2-3; 7 bases line up with TRBD2. Unmatched junction bases numbered 8, after V lost 7 bases and J lost 4 bases. CDR1 is LNHDA and CDR2 is SQIVND in the germline V gene (reference sequence). The CDR3 spans 14 residues. The CDR3 spells CASKTAGDPDTQYF. For the CDR3, the DNA is TGTGCCAGTAAGACGGCGGGAGACCCAGATACGCAGTATTTT.

The V gene is TRBV5-1, the J gene TRBJ2-1, with D hard to call. V lost 1 base to trimming and J lost 2 bases, with 10 bases between them. The CDR3 covers 15 residues. Germline V gene lookup returns CDR1 SGHRS and CDR2 YFSETQ. The DNA of the CDR3 is TGCGCCAGCAGCTTGACCTACTCGGCCTACAATGAGCAGTTCTTC. This encodes CASSLTYSAYNEQFF.

The CDR3 protein is CARTTGTSGTWGSYNEQFF. The CDR3 DNA sequence: TGTGCCAGAACCACCGGGACTAGCGGAACCTGGGGGTCCTACAATGAGCAGTTCTTC. The chain combines TRBV19 with TRBJ2-1; 11 nucleotides agree with TRBD2. The CDR3 has 19 amino acids. The ends lost 9 bases at V and 1 base at J; junction bases unmatched: 17. Germline V gene data show CDR1 as LNHDA and CDR2 as SQIVND (reference sequence). Full variable domain (rest looked up from reference TRBV19 and TRBJ2-1): DGGITQSPKYLFRKEGQNVTLSCEQNLNHDAMYWYRQDPGQGLRLIYYSQIVNDFQKGDIAEGYSVSREKKESFPLTVTSAQKNPTAFYLCARTTGTSGTWGSYNEQFFGPGTRLTVL.